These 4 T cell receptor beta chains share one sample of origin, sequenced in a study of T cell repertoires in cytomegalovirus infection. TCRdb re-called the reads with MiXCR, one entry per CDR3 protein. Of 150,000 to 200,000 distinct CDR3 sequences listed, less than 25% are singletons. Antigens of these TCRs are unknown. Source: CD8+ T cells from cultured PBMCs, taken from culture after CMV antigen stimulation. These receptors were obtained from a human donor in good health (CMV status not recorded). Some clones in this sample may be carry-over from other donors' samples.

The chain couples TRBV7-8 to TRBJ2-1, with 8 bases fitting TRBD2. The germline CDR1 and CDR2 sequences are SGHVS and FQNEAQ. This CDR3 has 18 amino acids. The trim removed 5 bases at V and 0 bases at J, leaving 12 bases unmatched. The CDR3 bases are TGTGCCAGCAGCCCCGAGTGGCGGGGGGCTAGCTCCTACAATGAGCAGTTCTTC. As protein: CASSPEWRGASSYNEQFF. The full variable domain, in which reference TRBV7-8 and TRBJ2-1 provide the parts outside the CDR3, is GAGVSQSPRYKVAKRGQDVALRCDPISGHVSLFWYQQALGQGPEFLTYFQNEAQLDKSGLPSDRFFAERPEGSVSTLKIQRTQQEDSAVYLCASSPEWRGASSYNEQFFGPGTRLTVL.

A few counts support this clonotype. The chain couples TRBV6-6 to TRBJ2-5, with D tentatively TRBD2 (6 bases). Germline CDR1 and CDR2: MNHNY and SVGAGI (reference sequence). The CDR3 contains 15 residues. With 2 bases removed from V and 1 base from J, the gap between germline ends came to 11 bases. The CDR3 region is CASSYVGGVQETQYF. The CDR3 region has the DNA TGTGCCAGCAGTTACGTGGGAGGTGTCCAAGAGACCCAGTACTTC.

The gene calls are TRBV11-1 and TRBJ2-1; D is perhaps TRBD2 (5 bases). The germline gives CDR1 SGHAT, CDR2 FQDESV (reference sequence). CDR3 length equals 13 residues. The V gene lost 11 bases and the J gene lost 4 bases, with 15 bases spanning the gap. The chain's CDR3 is CACRGPVYNEQFF. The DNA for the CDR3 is TGTGCCTGTCGAGGGCCAGTTTACAATGAGCAGTTCTTC.

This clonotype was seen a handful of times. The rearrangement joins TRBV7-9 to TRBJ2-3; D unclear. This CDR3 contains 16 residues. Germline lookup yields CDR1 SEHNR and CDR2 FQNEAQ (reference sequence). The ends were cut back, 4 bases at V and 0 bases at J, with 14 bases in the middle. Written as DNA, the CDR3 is TGTGCCAGCAGCTCCTTGGCGACATCTAGCACAGATACGCAGTATTTT. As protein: CASSSLATSSTDTQYF.